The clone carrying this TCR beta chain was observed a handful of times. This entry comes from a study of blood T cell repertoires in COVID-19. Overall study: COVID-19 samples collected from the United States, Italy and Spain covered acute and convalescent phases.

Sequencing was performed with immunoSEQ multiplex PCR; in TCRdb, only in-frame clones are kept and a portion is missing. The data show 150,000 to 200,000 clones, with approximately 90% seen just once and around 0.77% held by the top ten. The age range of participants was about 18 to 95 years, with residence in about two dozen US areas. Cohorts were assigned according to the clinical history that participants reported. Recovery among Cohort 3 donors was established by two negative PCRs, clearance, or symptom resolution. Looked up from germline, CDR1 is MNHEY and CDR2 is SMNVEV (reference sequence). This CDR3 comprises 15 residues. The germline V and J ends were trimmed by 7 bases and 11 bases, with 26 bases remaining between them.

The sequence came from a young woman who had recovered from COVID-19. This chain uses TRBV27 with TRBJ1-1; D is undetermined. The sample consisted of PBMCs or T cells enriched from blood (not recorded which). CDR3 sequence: CASTPRRAGPESAFF. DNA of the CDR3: TGTGCCAGCACCCCCAGGCGGGCGGGCCCAGAGTCCGCTTTCTTT.